The 18 T cell receptor beta chains given below trace back to one sample, sequenced in a study of early T cells in non-severe SARS-CoV-2 infection. TCRdb used MiXCR to reprocess the 5' RACE reads, holding one entry per CDR3 protein. The table records more than 65,000 distinct CDR3 sequences, roughly 13% of them present only once. Sample: whole blood. All receptors come from an adult who was a healthcare worker with PCR-confirmed SARS-CoV-2 infection or an uninfected control (not recorded which).

This clonotype is categorized as medium-sized. The gene calls are TRBV3-1 and TRBJ2-1; D unclear. The germline V and J ends were trimmed by 0 bases and 5 bases, with 11 bases remaining between them. In germline, CDR1 is LGHDT, CDR2 YNNKEL (reference sequence). CDR3 length: 15 residues. DNA of the CDR3: TGTGCCAGCAGCCAAGAAATGTACGCCAACAATGAGCAGTTCTTC. Its protein is CASSQEMYANNEQFF.

This chain connects TRBV5-1 to TRBJ2-2; no clear D gene. V was pared by 4 bases and J by 1 base, with 17 bases between. The CDR3 loop spans 17 amino acids. Germline V gene lookup returns CDR1 SGHRS and CDR2 YFSETQ. In nucleotides, the CDR3 is TGCGCCAGCAGCCGCGGAGCATCTCACGGGAACACCGGGGAGCTGTTTTTT. Amino acid sequence: CASSRGASHGNTGELFF.

This clonotype was seen ten or more times. The chain joins TRBV18 to TRBJ1-1; a weak D match, TRBD1 (5 bases). Germline values: CDR1 KGHSH, CDR2 LQKENI. There are 15 residues in the CDR3. V lost 1 base and J 4 bases, leaving 13 bases between the germline ends. CDR3 in amino acids: CASSPRLGEGTEAFF. In DNA, the CDR3 is TGTGCCAGCTCACCACGGTTAGGGGAGGGCACTGAAGCTTTCTTT. Using reference TRBV18 and TRBJ1-1 for the parts outside the CDR3, the full variable domain is NAGVMQNPRHLVRRRGQEARLRCSPMKGHSHVYWYRQLPEEGLKFMVYLQKENIIDESGMPKERFSAEFPKEGPSILRIQQVVRGDSAAYFCASSPRLGEGTEAFFGQGTRLTVV.

The chain is built from TRBV7-9 and TRBJ2-4; weak D call: TRBD1 (7 bases). Germline V CDR1 and CDR2: SEHNR, FQNEAQ (reference sequence). The CDR3 is 15 amino acids. V was trimmed by 5 bases and J by 5 bases, leaving 16 bases between them. CDR3 in DNA: TGTGCCAGCAGCGCAGGGGGGTCGAACCAAAACATTCAGTACTTC. Translated: CASSAGGSNQNIQYF.

In its sample, this clonotype was seen many times. The chain carries TRBV7-8 and TRBJ2-7; 7 nucleotides align to TRBD1. This CDR3 contains 14 residues. Germline CDR1 reads SGHVS; CDR2 reads FQNEAQ. V was pared by 1 base and J by 4 bases, with 4 bases of the junction left unmatched. DNA of the CDR3: TGTGCCAGCAGCTTAGGGGGGACAGTGTACGAGCAGTACTTC. It translates to CASSLGGTVYEQYF.

The chain carries TRBV5-4 and TRBJ2-3; 7 nucleotides align to TRBD1. The CDR3 is 17 amino acids. The ends lost 4 bases at V and 0 bases at J; junction bases unmatched: 11. CDR1 and CDR2 (germline): SGHNT, YYREEE (reference sequence). The DNA for the CDR3 is TGTGCCAGCAGCCTGACCGTGGGACAGCTTAGCACAGATACGCAGTATTTT. This gives the protein CASSLTVGQLSTDTQYF.

This clonotype was picked up many times. V usage is TRBV11-2 and J usage is TRBJ2-1; perhaps TRBD1 as D (5 bases). The CDR3 runs 12 residues. Looked up from germline, CDR1 is SGHAT and CDR2 is FQNNGV. Trimming stripped 2 bases from V and 7 bases from J, with 6 bases between. The CDR3 nucleotides read TGTGCCAGCAGCTTACGACAGAATGAGCAGTTCTTC. It specifies CASSLRQNEQFF.

This clonotype has more than one count but fewer than ten. The V call is TRBV5-4, the J call TRBJ1-2; the D gene is possibly TRBD1 (6 bases). The CDR3 spans 15 residues. CDR1 SGHNT and CDR2 YYREEE come from the germline V gene (reference sequence). V dropped 4 bases and J dropped 2 bases, with 15 bases sitting between them. CDR3 nucleotides: TGTGCCAGCAGCCCGGGTCGGGGGCGAAACTATGGCTACACCTTC. This encodes CASSPGRGRNYGYTF.

This clonotype was seen many times. The chain carries TRBV30 and TRBJ1-1; D not certain. Trimming took 6 bases from V and 0 from J, leaving 8 bases between them. This CDR3 comprises 12 residues. CDR1 is GTSNPN, CDR2 SVGIG, per germline (reference sequence). In DNA, the CDR3 is TGTGCCTGCGAACAGCTGAACACTGAAGCTTTCTTT. Protein: CACEQLNTEAFF.

The rearrangement joins TRBV7-9 to TRBJ2-2; 9 positions agree with TRBD1. This CDR3 region has 20 residues. Germline values: CDR1 SEHNR, CDR2 FQNEAQ (reference sequence). The J segment lost 2 bases and the V segment lost 0 bases, leaving 13 bases of the junction unmatched. CDR3: CASSLARSDWGQGNTGELFF. The CDR3 DNA follows: TGTGCCAGCAGCTTAGCTCGCTCTGACTGGGGACAGGGAAACACCGGGGAGCTGTTTTTT.

This clonotype appeared many times. The chain has TRBV29-1 and TRBJ2-3, with TRBD2 identical over 7 bases. CDR1 is SQVTM, CDR2 ANQGSEA, per germline. This CDR3 has 12 amino acids. Trimming removed 5 bases from V and 6 bases from J; junction bases left unmatched: 5. The DNA for the CDR3 is TGCAGCGTTAGCGGGGAGCCCGATACGCAGTATTTT. Protein: CSVSGEPDTQYF.

This clonotype has at least ten counts. CDR3 loop: CASRSQGEAFF. The CDR3 DNA reads TGTGCCAGCAGGTCCCAGGGGGAAGCTTTCTTT. The V call is TRBV6-2 or TRBV6-3, the J call TRBJ1-1; D is perhaps TRBD1 (6 bases). Trimming pared 6 bases from V and 8 bases from J, leaving 10 bases between. Germline values: CDR1 MNHEY, CDR2 SVGEGT. The CDR3 has 11 residues.

Only a few counts were recorded for this clonotype. The chain is built from TRBV3-1 and TRBJ2-1; 11 nucleotides align to TRBD2. The CDR3 contains 15 residues. The V and J ends lost 2 bases and 15 bases, in that order; junction bases with no gene match: 12. The germline CDR1 and CDR2 sequences are LGHDT and YNNKEL (reference sequence). The CDR3 loop is CASSQIAGGRQFAFF. Here the CDR3 DNA reads TGTGCCAGCAGCCAAATAGCGGGAGGGCGTCAATTCGCGTTCTTC.

The CDR3 protein is CASSPEASRDTQYF. Here the CDR3 DNA reads TGTGCCAGCAGCCCGGAGGCTAGCCGCGATACGCAGTATTTT. The chain has TRBV7-2 and TRBJ2-3; D is perhaps TRBD2 (5 bases). Trimming stripped 5 bases from V and 6 bases from J, with 15 bases between. CDR3 length: 14 residues. Germline values: CDR1 SGHTA, CDR2 FQGNSA.

This clonotype showed up just a few times. V and J are TRBV6-6 and TRBJ2-1; D unclear. Trimming stripped 0 bases from V and 5 bases from J, with 14 bases between. The CDR3 length is 16 residues. Germline CDR1 reads MNHNY; CDR2 reads SVGAGI (reference sequence). The CDR3 DNA is TGTGCCAGCAGTTACTCGTCCGTCCAATACAACAATGAGCAGTTCTTC. Protein: CASSYSSVQYNNEQFF.

The chain employs TRBV3-1 and TRBJ1-1; unclear D gene. Deletions cut 0 bases from V and 4 bases from J, with 12 bases between. CDR3 length equals 15 residues. Germline V gene data show CDR1 as LGHDT and CDR2 as YNNKEL (reference sequence). The CDR3 bases are TGTGCCAGCAGCCAAGATTTGGAAAAGAGCACTGAAGCTTTCTTT. Its translation: CASSQDLEKSTEAFF.

CDR3 in amino acids: CASSLWAGTNTEAFF. The CDR3 DNA sequence: TGTGCCAGCAGCTTATGGGCAGGCACGAACACTGAAGCTTTCTTT. The V call is TRBV7-3, the J call TRBJ1-1; no clear D gene. V lost 2 bases and J 1 base, leaving 11 bases between the germline ends. This CDR3 region has 15 residues. From germline, CDR1 is SGHTA and CDR2 FQGTGA.

The chain has TRBV29-1 and TRBJ1-2; a weak D match, TRBD1 (5 bases). The CDR3 has 13 amino acids. V lost 7 bases and J 1 base, leaving 13 bases between the germline ends. Germline CDR1 SQVTM, CDR2 ANQGSEA. CDR3 amino acids: CSAGARNNYGYTF. The CDR3 bases are TGCAGCGCCGGGGCCAGGAATAACTATGGCTACACCTTC.